This T cell receptor beta chain was sequenced during a study of graft-versus-host responses after intestinal transplantation (dated by TCRdb to about 2021). About the study as a whole: Recipients received multivisceral, liver-intestinal, or isolated intestinal transplants. All recipients received anti-thymocyte globulin induction followed by maintenance tacrolimus and steroids for around three years. A peak of at least 4% donor T cells among recipient peripheral blood mononuclear cells was the definition used for donor T cell macrochimerism. Rather than going through the commercial service, samples from a few later patients were sequenced in-house on an Illumina MiSeq and processed with MiXCR. After intestinal transplantation, graft-versus-host and host-versus-graft alloreactive T cell clones were followed in the graft, circulation and bone marrow using bulk TCR-beta CDR3 sequencing. To identify alloreactive clones, pre-transplant mixed lymphocyte reaction products were sequenced and then compared with unstimulated pre-transplant donor and recipient T cells. Of the approximately 25 intestinal transplant recipients enrolled in the cohort, one of whom was a retransplant, a few patients without pretransplant specimens were excluded.

The research as a whole found: GvH clones were detected in recipient bone marrow, and some of these GvH clones were observed earlier in ileal mucosa or blood, consistent with an intestinal mucosal origin. In the allografts of patients with donor T cell macrochimerism, GvH to HvG T cell clonal ratios were high. Early after transplant, peak levels of circulating GvH clones were associated with declines in HvG clones. The relatively low number and heterogeneity of intestinal transplant patients limited the conclusions.

Blood samples were collected up to 4 times in the first month after transplant and then at least monthly when available. Library preparation used the immunoSEQ multiplex PCR assay. Adaptive Biotechnologies carried out high-throughput TCR-beta CDR3 sequencing of genomic DNA for most patients. Turning to the authors' computational methods: TCR sequencing data were retrieved from Adaptive's ImmunoSEQ software for more than 15 patients, whereas three other patients were processed with MiXCR and VDJtools. CDR3 nucleotide sequences shared between donor and recipient were removed because the origin of such sequences could not be assigned. To be classed as alloreactive, a clone needed at least 2-fold expansion over unstimulated cells and a minimum CFSE-low frequency of 0.002% (template counts) or 0.001% (read counts). Clones detected in sequenced pre-transplant spleen, lymph node, or MLR CFSE-low populations of the donor or recipient were defined as mappable. The cumulative frequency of alloreactive clones was calculated as a percentage of all sequences, weighted by copy number. TCRdb took over this immuneACCESS table, retaining in-frame rearrangements with V and J assigned. Such tables are incomplete; in checked studies, under half of the missing clones stem from an unresolved V gene, and the remainder is unexplained. The V and J calls and clone size are taken from that table; D and trimming were inferred from the DNA. The sample yields 85,000 to 100,000 clones; 86% were counted once. Clones ranked in the top ten supply approximately 1.5% of the sample.

In this sample, this clone turned up a few times. Its antigen is unknown. It has no much larger one-base neighbor in the sample; base qualities were not kept. CDR1 is given as MNHNS and CDR2 as SASEGT, both from the germline V gene. Trimming removed 3 bases from V and 5 bases from J; the gene matches leave 5 bases unexplained. The CDR3 goes from the cysteine to the phenylalanine over 15 residues. Just CDR3 DNA is preserved here, 45 bases in frame from base 1. The sequences come from PBMCs, collected 255 days after intestinal transplant. Here the chain combines TRBV6-1 and TRBJ2-5; the central 11 bases match TRBD2. The TCR comes from a human patient who received an intestinal transplant, so some T cells may come from the graft donor. CDR3 region: CASSELAGGSETQYF. DNA sequence: TGTGCCAGCAGTGAGCTAGCGGGAGGATCGGAGACCCAGTACTTC.